A single sample is the source of the 7 T cell receptor beta chains below, sequenced in a study of blood T cell repertoires in COVID-19 (dated by TCRdb to 2020 to 2022). The receptor library was made with the immunoSEQ multiplex PCR assay. TCRdb mirrors the immuneACCESS table, restricted to in-frame sequences. Some clones are absent from its copies; in checked studies, under half trace to an unresolved V gene, and the reason for the others is unknown. The sample table holds 200,000 to 300,000 clones, of which around 90% were seen once. The ten most abundant clones make up approximately 3.4% of the sample. The sequencing sample was made of PBMCs or T cells enriched from blood (not recorded which). The receptors come from a woman between 40 and 55 years old who had been exposed to COVID-19.

This clone was counted once. This chain uses TRBV7-6 with TRBJ2-7, with 8 bases lining up with TRBD2. V lost 3 bases, J lost 4 bases, and 11 bases stayed unmatched. Germline V gene sequence: CDR1 SGHVS, CDR2 FNYEAQ. The CDR3 has 16 residues. The CDR3 protein is CASSFSGAGRDYEQYF. CDR3 nucleotide sequence: TGTGCCAGCAGCTTTAGCGGGGCCGGGAGAGATTACGAGCAGTACTTC.

The gene calls are TRBV27 and TRBJ2-5; 8 nucleotides align to TRBD2. J lost 5 bases, V lost 4 bases, and 6 bases had no gene match. The length of the CDR3 is 14 residues. Germline V lookup: CDR1 MNHEY, CDR2 SMNVEV (reference sequence). The CDR3 DNA is TGTGCCAGCAGTTACCGAGCGGGAGAGGAGACCCAGTACTTC. This codes for CASSYRAGEETQYF.

This chain links TRBV20-1 with TRBJ2-2; TRBD2 is a possible D gene (6 bases). V lost 3 bases, J lost 0 bases, and 14 bases lay in between. Germline CDR1 DFQATT, CDR2 SNEGSKA (reference sequence). The CDR3 is made up of 16 amino acids. The CDR3 DNA follows: TGCAGTGCTAGTGTGGGGGGAGGTGCGAACACCGGGGAGCTGTTTTTT. This gives the protein CSASVGGGANTGELFF.

The genes are TRBV29-1 and TRBJ2-7; 7 positions match TRBD1. The trim removed 2 bases at V and 2 bases at J, leaving 3 bases unmatched. The V gene's germline CDR1 is SQVTM and CDR2 ANQGSEA. The CDR3 runs 13 residues. DNA of the CDR3: TGCAGCGTTGAATGGGACAGTCCCTACGAGCAGTACTTC. It encodes CSVEWDSPYEQYF.

The rearrangement links TRBV7-6 to TRBJ2-2; D gene unclear. The length of the CDR3 is 18 residues. Trimming took off 7 bases at V and 3 bases at J, with 24 bases between the two ends. Germline V CDR1 and CDR2: SGHVS, FNYEAQ. This CDR3 reads CASTSWSVQVKDTGELFF. DNA for the CDR3: TGTGCCAGCACCTCCTGGTCCGTCCAGGTGAAGGACACCGGGGAGCTGTTTTTT.

J is TRBJ1-1 and V is TRBV30; 9 bases are a match to TRBD1. The CDR3 has 15 residues. The junction had 4 bases not matched to a gene; V was cut back by 1 base and J by 1 base. Per the germline V gene, CDR1 is GTSNPN and CDR2 is SVGIG (reference sequence). The chain's CDR3 is CAWSAWTGENTEAFF. Here the CDR3 DNA reads TGTGCCTGGAGTGCCTGGACAGGGGAGAACACTGAAGCTTTCTTT.

This clone appeared a few times. The rearrangement joins TRBV27 to TRBJ1-5; D gene uncertain. V dropped 2 bases and J dropped 5 bases, with 7 bases sitting between them. Germline V gene data show CDR1 as MNHEY and CDR2 as SMNVEV (reference sequence). The CDR3 has 13 amino acids. The CDR3 loop reads CASSLGGDQPQHF. CDR3 coding DNA: TGTGCCAGCAGTTTAGGAGGCGATCAGCCCCAGCATTTT.